Listed here are 31 T cell receptor beta chains from one sample, sequenced in a study of shared clonotypes between healthy human individuals. The table came from immunoSEQ multiplex PCR; TCRdb's copy has only in-frame clones and leaves some out. The table lists about 2 million clones, about 95% of them singletons, with 0.1% to 0.15% in the top ten. Material: naive CD4+ T cells sorted from blood. Subset noted: CD45RA+ positively selected. These receptors originate from a man aged 18 to 35 in good health.

This clone was recorded once. Written as DNA, the CDR3 is TGTGCCAGCAGTGAATACCCTGAAGCTTTCTTT. It encodes CASSEYPEAFF. The chain employs TRBV6-1 and TRBJ1-1; no definite D call. The germline V gene encodes CDR1 MNHNS and CDR2 SASEGT. The CDR3 loop spans 11 amino acids. Trimming shortened V by 2 bases and J by 6 bases, and 4 bases separated the two germline ends.

This clone was seen once. The chain is built from TRBV7-9 and TRBJ2-3; D might be TRBD1 (6 bases). CDR1 and CDR2 from the germline V gene are SEHNR and FQNEAQ (reference sequence). This CDR3 region has 15 residues. V lost 6 bases to trimming and J lost 0 bases, with 13 bases between them. This CDR3 is CASRNRDLSTDTQYF. CDR3 DNA sequence: TGTGCCAGCAGAAACAGGGATTTAAGCACAGATACGCAGTATTTT.

This sequence joins TRBV28 and TRBJ1-2, with 7 bases aligning to TRBD1. J was trimmed by 2 bases and V by 5 bases; bases with no gene match: 5. This CDR3 spans 14 amino acids. CDR1 and CDR2 from the germline V gene are MDHEN and SYDVKM. The DNA for the CDR3 is TGTGCCAGCAGTCGGACAGGTTGGAACTATGGCTACACCTTC. Residues: CASSRTGWNYGYTF.

The V gene is TRBV28, the J gene TRBJ1-1; D not certain. Per the germline V gene, CDR1 is MDHEN and CDR2 is SYDVKM. This CDR3 contains 14 residues. The V end lost 8 bases, the J end lost 1 base, and 14 bases lay between the germline ends. The CDR3: CASGLNGRNTEAFF. DNA of the CDR3: TGTGCCAGCGGTCTTAATGGGAGGAACACTGAAGCTTTCTTT.

The rearrangement uses TRBV9 and TRBJ2-7; 9 nucleotides agree with TRBD1. Unmatched junction bases numbered 4, after V lost 4 bases and J lost 5 bases. Per germline, CDR1 SGDLS and CDR2 YYNGEE. CDR3 size: 13 residues. DNA of the CDR3: TGTGCCAGCAGCCCCTGGACAGGGGACGAGCAGTACTTC. It specifies CASSPWTGDEQYF.

The gene calls are TRBV27 and TRBJ2-1; 14 bases are a match to TRBD2. The V segment lost 4 bases and the J segment 8 bases; nucleotides outside the gene matches: 4. Germline V gene data show CDR1 as MNHEY and CDR2 as SMNVEV (reference sequence). This CDR3 is 15 amino acids long. The CDR3 is CASSSGLAGEYEQFF. CDR3 nucleotide sequence: TGTGCCAGCAGTTCGGGACTAGCGGGGGAGTATGAGCAGTTCTTC.

V usage is TRBV18 and J usage is TRBJ1-3; 10 bases match TRBD1. J was trimmed by 4 bases and V by 8 bases; bases with no gene match: 8. Germline V gene lookup returns CDR1 KGHSH and CDR2 LQKENI. The CDR3 contains 15 residues. The CDR3 coding sequence is TGTGCCAGCACCCCCGGGACAGGGGTCGGAAACACCATATATTTT. This codes for CASTPGTGVGNTIYF. Full variable domain (outside the CDR3, taken from reference TRBV18 and TRBJ1-3): NAGVMQNPRHLVRRRGQEARLRCSPMKGHSHVYWYRQLPEEGLKFMVYLQKENIIDESGMPKERFSAEFPKEGPSILRIQQVVRGDSAAYFCASTPGTGVGNTIYFGEGSWLTVV.

The chain carries TRBV5-1 and TRBJ1-1; D perhaps matches TRBD1 (5 bases). V dropped 0 bases and J dropped 8 bases, with 17 bases sitting between them. The CDR3 has 15 amino acids. Germline CDR1 SGHRS, CDR2 YFSETQ. The CDR3 spells CASSLEGRGEAEAFF. Here the CDR3 DNA reads TGCGCCAGCAGCTTGGAGGGACGCGGCGAGGCAGAAGCTTTCTTT.

This clone was recorded once. Distinct nucleotide sequences in the sample also encode this CDR3. V gene TRBV28 combines with J gene TRBJ2-7; D is possibly TRBD2 (6 bases). Between the trimmed V and J ends, which lost 4 bases and 1 base, there was a span of 14 bases. CDR1 and CDR2 from the germline V gene are MDHEN and SYDVKM. CDR3 length: 15 residues. CDR3 sequence: CASSSRGTGSYEQYF. As DNA, the CDR3 is TGTGCCAGCAGTTCCCGGGGGACTGGATCCTACGAGCAGTACTTC. Variable domain in full (rest from reference TRBV28 and TRBJ2-7): DVKVTQSSRYLVKRTGEKVFLECVQDMDHENMFWYRQDPGLGLRLIYFSYDVKMKEKGDIPEGYSVSREKKERFSLILESASTNQTSMYLCASSSRGTGSYEQYFGPGTRLTVT.

With regard to this clone: Different DNA sequences within this sample yield the same CDR3. The CDR3 coding sequence is TGTGCCAGCAGCTCCAGGACAGGCTACGAGCAGTACTTC. Protein: CASSSRTGYEQYF. V and J are TRBV7-2 and TRBJ2-7; 7 nucleotides align to TRBD1. V lost 4 bases, J lost 3 bases, and 3 bases stayed unmatched. CDR1 and CDR2 from the germline V gene are SGHTA and FQGNSA. The CDR3 extends over 13 amino acids.

V gene TRBV19 combines with J gene TRBJ1-5, with TRBD1 matching 7 bases. There are 13 residues in the CDR3. The germline V gene has CDR1 LNHDA and CDR2 SQIVND (reference sequence). The V segment lost 4 bases and the J segment 8 bases; nucleotides outside the gene matches: 5. The CDR3 is CASSSGTAEPQHF. The CDR3 DNA is TGTGCCAGTAGTAGCGGGACAGCGGAGCCCCAGCATTTT.

V gene TRBV18 combines with J gene TRBJ1-2; D uncertain. Germline values: CDR1 KGHSH, CDR2 LQKENI. V was clipped by 4 bases and J by 2 bases, with 5 bases between them. The CDR3 is 12 residues long. The CDR3 sequence is CASSLDNYGYTF. CDR3 bases: TGTGCCAGCTCACTGGACAACTATGGCTACACCTTC.

This chain links TRBV5-1 with TRBJ2-3; no definite D call. The CDR3 spans 18 residues. Germline CDR1 and CDR2: SGHRS and YFSETQ. V lost 2 bases and J 2 bases, leaving 21 bases between the germline ends. CDR3 residues: CASSFSRGSPTSTDTQYF. The CDR3 DNA reads as TGCGCCAGCAGCTTTTCTCGCGGCAGCCCTACTTCCACAGATACGCAGTATTTT.

The chain couples TRBV20-1 to TRBJ2-1; 10 nucleotides match TRBD2. The ends lost 5 bases at V and 10 bases at J; junction bases unmatched: 2. This CDR3 spans 11 amino acids. The germline V gene has CDR1 DFQATT and CDR2 SNEGSKA (reference sequence). The CDR3 nucleotides read TGCAGTGCTTCAGCGGGGGGGGAGCAGTTCTTC. Its protein product is CSASAGGEQFF.

Regarding this clone: Distinct nucleotide sequences in the sample also encode this CDR3. The chain uses TRBV5-1 and TRBJ2-7, with D possibly matching TRBD1 (5 bases). Germline V gene lookup returns CDR1 SGHRS and CDR2 YFSETQ. V lost 0 bases, J lost 2 bases, and 9 bases lay in between. The CDR3 has 14 residues. In DNA, the CDR3 is TGCGCCAGCAGCTTGGGTCAGGGTCCCTACGAGCAGTACTTC. Translating it yields CASSLGQGPYEQYF. Drawing the rest from reference TRBV5-1 and TRBJ2-7, the complete variable domain is KAGVTQTPRYLIKTRGQQVTLSCSPISGHRSVSWYQQTPGQGLQFLFEYFSETQRNKGNFPGRFSGRQFSNSRSEMNVSTLELGDSALYLCASSLGQGPYEQYFGPGTRLTVT.

The genes are TRBV7-2 and TRBJ1-2, with a tentative D call TRBD1 (5 bases). CDR1 is SGHTA and CDR2 is FQGNSA in the germline V gene. The CDR3 is 15 amino acids. V dropped 1 base and J dropped 8 bases, with 17 bases sitting between them. CDR3 loop: CASSLDKGQVLGYTF. The CDR3 bases are TGTGCCAGCAGCTTAGATAAGGGGCAGGTTCTCGGCTACACCTTC.

The rearrangement links TRBV5-6 to TRBJ2-2; TRBD2 agrees at 9 bases. V shed 5 bases and J 5 bases; nucleotides not matched to a gene: 7. Germline V gives CDR1 SGHDT, CDR2 YYEEEE. CDR3 length: 15 amino acids. CDR3 sequence reads: CASREKSGGTGELFF. The CDR3 region has the DNA TGTGCCAGCAGGGAAAAGAGCGGGGGGACCGGGGAGCTGTTTTTT.

The chain recombines TRBV7-2 with TRBJ2-2; D is unresolved. The CDR3 covers 18 residues. The V gene lost 3 bases and the J gene lost 3 bases, with 20 bases spanning the gap. Germline CDR1 is SGHTA and CDR2 is FQGNSA. CDR3 sequence reads: CASSFSQMSVFYTGELFF. CDR3 nucleotides: TGTGCCAGCAGCTTTTCCCAAATGAGTGTTTTTTACACCGGGGAGCTGTTTTTT.

This clone was detected only once. The chain joins TRBV5-1 to TRBJ2-1; 7 positions agree with TRBD1. CDR3 length equals 13 residues. CDR1 is SGHRS, CDR2 YFSETQ, per germline. Trimming at V came to 5 bases and at J to 7 bases, leaving 6 bases not matched to a gene. The DNA for the CDR3 is TGCGCCAGCAGAGGCACACAGGGGAATGAGCAGTTCTTC. It yields the protein CASRGTQGNEQFF.

The rearrangement joins TRBV27 to TRBJ1-6; 8 nucleotides agree with TRBD1. V trimming: 7 bases; J trimming: 0 bases; junction bases outside the gene matches: 5. This CDR3 is 16 amino acids long. Per germline, CDR1 MNHEY and CDR2 SMNVEV (reference sequence). CDR3 bases: TGTGCCAGCACAGGACAGGGAGGCTCCTATAATTCACCCCTCCACTTT. Protein product: CASTGQGGSYNSPLHF.

The chain links TRBV7-8 to TRBJ1-6; D uncertain. In germline, CDR1 is SGHVS, CDR2 FQNEAQ. V lost 1 base, J lost 9 bases, and 7 bases lay in between. The CDR3 is 13 residues long. The CDR3 protein is CASSLEGISPLHF. The DNA of the CDR3 is TGTGCCAGCAGCTTAGAGGGAATTTCACCCCTCCACTTT.

Points on this clone: The same CDR3 also results from other DNA sequences found in this sample. The V call is TRBV28, the J call TRBJ2-7, with a tentative D call TRBD2 (5 bases). This CDR3 has 14 amino acids. Between the trimmed V and J ends, which lost 4 bases and 4 bases, there was a span of 14 bases. Per germline, CDR1 MDHEN and CDR2 SYDVKM. CDR3 DNA: TGTGCCAGCAGTTCCCCCTCGGGGAGATACGAGCAGTACTTC. Amino acids: CASSSPSGRYEQYF.

The gene calls are TRBV7-9 and TRBJ2-7; D is unclear. Germline V gene sequence: CDR1 SEHNR, CDR2 FQNEAQ (reference sequence). Trimming removed 1 base from V and 6 bases from J, with 13 bases in between. The CDR3 is 14 residues long. The CDR3 here is CASSLDGAPVEQYF. CDR3 nucleotides: TGTGCCAGCAGCTTAGATGGTGCCCCCGTCGAGCAGTACTTC. The full variable domain, its missing parts supplied by reference TRBV7-9 and TRBJ2-7, is DTGVSQNPRHKITKRGQNVTFRCDPISEHNRLYWYRQTLGQGPEFLTYFQNEAQLEKSRLLSDRFSAERPKGSFSTLEIQRTEQGDSAMYLCASSLDGAPVEQYFGPGTRLTVT.

The chain uses TRBV11-2 and TRBJ2-3, with a weak D call TRBD2 (5 bases). Germline loops: CDR1 SGHAT, CDR2 FQNNGV. This CDR3 spans 11 amino acids. The V end was cut by 5 bases, the J end by 10 bases, with 10 bases between. CDR3 nucleotide sequence: TGTGCCAGCAGCCCCTCGAGGGCGCAGTATTTT. It yields the protein CASSPSRAQYF.

V and J are TRBV18 and TRBJ2-2; TRBD1 is a possible D gene (6 bases). The CDR3 runs 14 residues. V gave up 10 bases and J gave up 2 bases, with 14 bases separating them. The germline V gene encodes CDR1 KGHSH and CDR2 LQKENI. The CDR3 sequence is CATAGTINTGELFF. CDR3 nucleotide sequence: TGTGCCACCGCCGGGACAATTAACACCGGGGAGCTGTTTTTT.

The chain combines TRBV7-2 with TRBJ1-4; D perhaps matches TRBD1 (6 bases). The germline V gene has CDR1 SGHTA and CDR2 FQGNSA. The germline V and J ends were trimmed by 1 base and 0 bases, with 15 bases remaining between them. The CDR3 loop spans 18 amino acids. CDR3 in amino acids: CASSLVGGPGATNEKLFF. The DNA for the CDR3 is TGTGCCAGCAGCTTAGTTGGGGGCCCGGGCGCAACTAATGAAAAACTGTTTTTT.

The chain recombines TRBV4-2 with TRBJ1-2; TRBD1 matches 7 bases. The germline V gene has CDR1 LGHNA and CDR2 YNFKEQ. CDR3 length: 14 residues. V was pared by 6 bases and J by 4 bases, with 8 bases of the junction left unmatched. CDR3 sequence: CASRGGWGGYGYTF. CDR3 sequence (DNA): TGTGCCAGCAGAGGGGGCTGGGGAGGCTATGGCTACACCTTC.

The chain joins TRBV5-1 to TRBJ2-3, with 10 positions matching TRBD1. This CDR3 is 15 amino acids long. Germline V gene sequence: CDR1 SGHRS, CDR2 YFSETQ. The ends lost 4 bases at V and 4 bases at J; junction bases unmatched: 6. In DNA form, the CDR3 reads TGCGCCAGCAGCCCACGGACAGGGGGGGCAGATACGCAGTATTTT. Protein product: CASSPRTGGADTQYF.

As regards this clone: Other DNA sequences in the same sample also yield this CDR3. This chain connects TRBV9 to TRBJ1-1; D gene uncertain. V gave up 0 bases and J gave up 1 base, with 4 bases separating them. CDR3 length: 13 residues. Germline CDR1 is SGDLS and CDR2 is YYNGEE. CDR3 in amino acids: CASSVGRNTEAFF. The CDR3 DNA sequence: TGTGCCAGCAGCGTAGGGCGGAACACTGAAGCTTTCTTT.

V and J are TRBV7-2 and TRBJ1-2; 8 bases are shared with TRBD1. The length of the CDR3 is 16 residues. J lost 7 bases, V lost 4 bases, and 14 bases had no gene match. CDR1 is SGHTA and CDR2 is FQGNSA in the germline V gene. The CDR3 DNA follows: TGTGCCAGCAGCTCCCAGCCCCTACAGGGGGTGGGTGGCTACACCTTC. Translating it yields CASSSQPLQGVGGYTF.

CDR3 sequence: CAWNRDLEEQYF. DNA of the CDR3: TGTGCCTGGAACAGGGATTTGGAGGAGCAGTACTTC. The rearrangement uses TRBV30 and TRBJ2-7; D may be TRBD1 (6 bases). Trimming stripped 4 bases from V and 7 bases from J, with 14 bases between. Germline lookup yields CDR1 GTSNPN and CDR2 SVGIG (reference sequence). This CDR3 is built from 12 residues. Looking up the rest from reference TRBV30 and TRBJ2-7 gives the full variable domain: SQTIHQWPATLVQPVGSPLSLECTVEGTSNPNLYWYRQAAGRGLQLLFYSVGIGQISSEVPQNLSASRPQDRQFILSSKKLLLSDSGFYLCAWNRDLEEQYFGPGTRLTVT.